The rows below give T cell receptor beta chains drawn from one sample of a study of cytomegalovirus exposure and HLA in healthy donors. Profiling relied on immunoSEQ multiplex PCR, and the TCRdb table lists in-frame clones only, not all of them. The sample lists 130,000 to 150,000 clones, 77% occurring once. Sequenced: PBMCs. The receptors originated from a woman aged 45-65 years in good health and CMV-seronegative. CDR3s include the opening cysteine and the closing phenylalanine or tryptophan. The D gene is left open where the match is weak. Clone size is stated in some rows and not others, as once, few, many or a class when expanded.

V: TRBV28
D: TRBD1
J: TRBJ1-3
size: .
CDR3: CASRPTSRGWVGNTIYF
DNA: TGTGCCAGCAGACCAACCTCCAGGGGGTGGGTTGGAAACACCATATATTTT

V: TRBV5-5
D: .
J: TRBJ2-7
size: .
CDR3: CASRGVSSYEQYF
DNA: TGTGCCAGCCGTGGAGTTAGCTCCTACGAGCAGTACTTC

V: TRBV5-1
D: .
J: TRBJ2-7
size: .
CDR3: CASSPPEPYEQYF
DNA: TGCGCCAGCAGTCCTCCTGAGCCCTACGAGCAGTACTTC

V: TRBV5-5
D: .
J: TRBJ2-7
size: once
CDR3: CASSSGQYPYEQYF
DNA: TGTGCCAGCAGCTCCGGACAGTACCCCTACGAGCAGTACTTC

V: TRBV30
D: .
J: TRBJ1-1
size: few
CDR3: CAWRSSGIRGEAFF
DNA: TGTGCCTGGAGATCCTCCGGGATCAGGGGTGAAGCTTTCTTT

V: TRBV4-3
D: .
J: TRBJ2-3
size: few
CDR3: CASSQEAGFRDTQYF
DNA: TGCGCCAGCAGCCAAGAGGCAGGGTTTAGGGATACGCAGTATTTT

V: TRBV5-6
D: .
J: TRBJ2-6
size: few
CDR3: CATEGSGANVLTF
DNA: TGTGCCACGGAGGGTTCTGGGGCCAACGTCCTGACTTTC

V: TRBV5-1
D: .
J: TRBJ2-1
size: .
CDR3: CASSISGNEQFF
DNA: TGCGCCAGCAGCATTAGCGGTAATGAGCAGTTCTTC

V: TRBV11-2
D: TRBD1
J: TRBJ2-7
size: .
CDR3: CASRPITGVFYEQYF
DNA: TGTGCCAGCAGGCCCATTACAGGGGTTTTTTACGAGCAGTACTTC

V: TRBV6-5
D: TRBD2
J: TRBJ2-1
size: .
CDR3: CASSSSLPGGYNEQFF
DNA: TGTGCCAGCAGTTCCTCTCTCCCGGGGGGTTACAATGAGCAGTTCTTC

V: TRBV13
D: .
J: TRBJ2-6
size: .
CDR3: CASSQEGFGANVLTF
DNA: TGTGCCAGCAGCCAGGAGGGCTTTGGGGCCAACGTCCTGACTTTC

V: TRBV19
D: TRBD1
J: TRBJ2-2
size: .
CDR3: CASSRDRINTGELFF
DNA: TGTGCCAGTAGTAGGGACAGGATCAACACCGGGGAGCTGTTTTTT

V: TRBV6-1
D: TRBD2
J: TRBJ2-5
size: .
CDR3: CASSEIGGGGGAQYF
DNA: TGTGCCAGCAGTGAAATAGGTGGGGGGGGAGGGGCCCAGTACTTC

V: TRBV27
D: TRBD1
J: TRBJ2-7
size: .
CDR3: CASSFTGTGYEQYF
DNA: TGTGCCAGCAGTTTTACCGGGACAGGTTACGAGCAGTACTTC

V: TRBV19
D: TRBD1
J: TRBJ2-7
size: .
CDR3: CAIGATPGGAQYF
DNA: TGTGCCATAGGGGCCACACCAGGGGGCGCGCAGTACTTC

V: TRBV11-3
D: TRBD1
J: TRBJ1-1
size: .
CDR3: CASSSDRDTEAFF
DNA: TGTGCCAGCAGCTCCGACAGGGACACTGAAGCTTTCTTT

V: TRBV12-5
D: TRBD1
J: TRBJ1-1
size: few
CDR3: CASGSRDRGSEAFF
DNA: TGTGCTAGTGGTTCCAGGGACAGGGGTTCTGAAGCTTTCTTT

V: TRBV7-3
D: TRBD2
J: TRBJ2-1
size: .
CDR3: CASSLRRGGNEQFF
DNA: TGTGCCAGCAGCTTAAGGCGGGGGGGAAATGAGCAGTTCTTC

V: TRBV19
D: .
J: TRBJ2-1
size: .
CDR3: CASSIVPSLDHEQFF
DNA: TGTGCCAGTAGTATAGTTCCTAGCTTAGATCATGAGCAGTTCTTC

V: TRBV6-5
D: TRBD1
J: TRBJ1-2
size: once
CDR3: CASRRTGDYGYTF
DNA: TGTGCCAGCAGACGGACAGGGGATTATGGCTACACCTTC

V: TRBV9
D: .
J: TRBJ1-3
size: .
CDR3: CASSLDTGSGNTIYF
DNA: TGTGCCAGCAGCTTGGACACGGGCTCTGGAAACACCATATATTTT

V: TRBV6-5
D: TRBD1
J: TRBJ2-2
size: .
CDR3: CATSRGIGSGELFF
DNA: TGTGCCACCTCCAGGGGGATTGGGTCCGGGGAGCTGTTTTTT

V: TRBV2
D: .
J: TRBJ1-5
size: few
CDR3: CASKLGGENQPQHF
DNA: TGTGCCAGCAAACTCGGCGGGGAAAATCAGCCCCAGCATTTT

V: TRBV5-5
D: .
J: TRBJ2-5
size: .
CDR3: CASSLRGMGETQYF
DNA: TGTGCCAGCAGCTTGAGGGGAATGGGGGAGACCCAGTACTTC

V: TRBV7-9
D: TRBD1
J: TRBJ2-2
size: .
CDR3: CASSLPLRGTDNTGELFF
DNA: TGTGCCAGCAGCTTACCACTTAGGGGGACAGACAACACCGGGGAGCTGTTTTTT

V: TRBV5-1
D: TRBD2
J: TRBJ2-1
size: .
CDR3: CASSLLTSGGANEQFF
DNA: TGCGCCAGCAGCCTCTTGACTAGCGGGGGGGCCAATGAGCAGTTCTTC

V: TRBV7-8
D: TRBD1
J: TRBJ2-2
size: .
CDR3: CASSFRQGTGELFF
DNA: TGTGCCAGCAGCTTCAGACAGGGAACCGGGGAGCTGTTTTTT

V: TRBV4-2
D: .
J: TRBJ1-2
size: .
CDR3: CASSQLTDGGMGYTF
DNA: TGTGCCAGCAGCCAACTTACGGATGGAGGGATGGGCTACACCTTC

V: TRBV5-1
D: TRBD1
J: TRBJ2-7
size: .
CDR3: CASSQQGPSSYEQYF
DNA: TGCGCCAGCAGCCAACAGGGGCCTAGCTCCTACGAGCAGTACTTC

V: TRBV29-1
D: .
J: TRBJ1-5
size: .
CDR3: CSVKWGGNQPQHF
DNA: TGCAGCGTTAAATGGGGCGGCAATCAGCCCCAGCATTTT

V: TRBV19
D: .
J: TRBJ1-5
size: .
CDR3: CASSIQRGNNQPQHF
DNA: TGTGCCAGTAGTATACAAAGGGGAAACAATCAGCCCCAGCATTTT

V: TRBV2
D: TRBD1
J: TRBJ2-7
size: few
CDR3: CASSGGTGAYEQYF
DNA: TGTGCCAGCAGTGGGGGGACAGGAGCCTACGAGCAGTACTTC

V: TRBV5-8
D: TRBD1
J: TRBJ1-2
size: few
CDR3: CASSYLGQGGIGYTF
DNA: TGTGCCAGCAGCTATCTGGGACAGGGAGGGATCGGCTACACCTTC

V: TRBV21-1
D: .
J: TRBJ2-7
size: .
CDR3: CASILGAGCYEQYF
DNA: TGTGCCAGCATCCTGGGGGCAGGGTGCTACGAGCAGTACTTC

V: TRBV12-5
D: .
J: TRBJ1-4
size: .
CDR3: CASGGVGGTNEKLFF
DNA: TGTGCTAGTGGCGGGGTGGGGGGAACTAATGAAAAACTGTTTTTT

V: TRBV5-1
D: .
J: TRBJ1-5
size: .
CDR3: CASSLVGGAGNQPQHF
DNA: TGCGCCAGCAGCTTGGTTGGAGGGGCCGGCAATCAGCCCCAGCATTTT

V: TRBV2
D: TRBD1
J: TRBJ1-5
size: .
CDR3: CASTEGQPNQPQHF
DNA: TGTGCCAGCACCGAGGGACAGCCCAATCAGCCCCAGCATTTT

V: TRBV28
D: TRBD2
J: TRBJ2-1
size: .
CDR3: CASSFVLAGAGYNEQFF
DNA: TGTGCCAGCAGTTTTGTACTAGCGGGGGCTGGGTACAATGAGCAGTTCTTC

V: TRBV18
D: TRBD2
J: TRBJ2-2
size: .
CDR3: CASSPGRLAGATRGTGELFF
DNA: TGTGCCAGCTCACCAGGGAGGCTAGCGGGGGCCACGCGAGGCACCGGGGAGCTGTTTTTT

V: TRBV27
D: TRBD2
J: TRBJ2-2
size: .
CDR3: CASSLSPGLARNTGELFF
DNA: TGTGCCAGCAGTTTATCTCCGGGACTAGCCCGAAACACCGGGGAGCTGTTTTTT

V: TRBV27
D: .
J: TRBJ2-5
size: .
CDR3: CASSLSDTGETQYF
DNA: TGTGCCAGCAGTTTATCGGACACAGGGGAGACCCAGTACTTC

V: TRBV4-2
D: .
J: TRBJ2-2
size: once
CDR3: CASKGSGRGHGELFF
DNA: TGTGCCAGCAAAGGTTCCGGCAGGGGTCACGGGGAGCTGTTTTTT

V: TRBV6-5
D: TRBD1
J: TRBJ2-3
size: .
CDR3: CASSYSWDSFGDTQYF
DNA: TGTGCCAGCAGTTACTCATGGGACAGTTTTGGGGATACGCAGTATTTT

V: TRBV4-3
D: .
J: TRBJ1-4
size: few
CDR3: CASSQAPGTRLEKLFF
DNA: TGCGCCAGCAGCCAAGCCCCCGGGACACGCTTAGAAAAACTGTTTTTT

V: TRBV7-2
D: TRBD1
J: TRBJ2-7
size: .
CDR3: CASSDSQGARHEQYF
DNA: TGTGCCAGCAGTGACTCACAGGGGGCGCGGCACGAGCAGTACTTC

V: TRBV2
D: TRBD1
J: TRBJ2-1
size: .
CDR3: CASSGQGVRFF
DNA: TGTGCCAGCAGTGGACAGGGTGTTCGGTTCTTC

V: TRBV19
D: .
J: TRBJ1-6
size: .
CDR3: CASSMVRAGQGLNSPLHF
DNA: TGTGCCAGTAGTATGGTTCGTGCTGGCCAGGGTCTAAATTCACCCCTCCACTTT

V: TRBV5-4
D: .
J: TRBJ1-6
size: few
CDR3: CASSLDRENSPLHF
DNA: TGTGCCAGCAGCTTGGACAGAGAAAATTCACCCCTCCACTTT

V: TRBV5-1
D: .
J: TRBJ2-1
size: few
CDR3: CASSFRVSEQFF
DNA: TGCGCCAGCAGCTTCAGGGTTAGTGAGCAGTTCTTC

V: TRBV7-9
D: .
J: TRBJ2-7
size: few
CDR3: CASSPPGYEQYF
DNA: TGTGCCAGCAGCCCCCCGGGCTACGAGCAGTACTTC

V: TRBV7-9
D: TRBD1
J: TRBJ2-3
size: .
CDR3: CSSSLDRGADTQYF
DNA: TGTTCCAGCAGCTTAGACAGGGGCGCAGATACGCAGTATTTT

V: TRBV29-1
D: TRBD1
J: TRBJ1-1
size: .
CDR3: CSVRGGKDYTEAFF
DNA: TGCAGCGTTAGAGGGGGCAAAGATTACACTGAAGCTTTCTTT

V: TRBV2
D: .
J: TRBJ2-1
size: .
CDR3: CASSEGAYNEQFF
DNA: TGTGCCAGCAGTGAAGGAGCCTACAATGAGCAGTTCTTC

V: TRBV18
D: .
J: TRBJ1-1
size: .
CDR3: CASSPVMNTEAFF
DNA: TGTGCCAGCTCCCCAGTCATGAACACTGAAGCTTTCTTT

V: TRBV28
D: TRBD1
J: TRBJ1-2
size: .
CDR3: CASMIRDRGGYTF
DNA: TGTGCCAGCATGATAAGAGACAGGGGTGGCTACACCTTC

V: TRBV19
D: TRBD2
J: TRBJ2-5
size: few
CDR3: CASTQRASGGEQETQYF
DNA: TGTGCCAGTACCCAAAGGGCTAGCGGGGGAGAACAAGAGACCCAGTACTTC

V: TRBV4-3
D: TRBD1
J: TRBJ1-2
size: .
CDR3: CASSQDATGDSNYGYTF
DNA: TGCGCCAGCAGCCAAGATGCAACAGGGGACAGTAACTATGGCTACACCTTC

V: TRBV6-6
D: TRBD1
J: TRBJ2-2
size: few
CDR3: CASSQTGTGELFF
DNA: TGTGCCAGCAGTCAGACAGGGACCGGGGAGCTGTTTTTT

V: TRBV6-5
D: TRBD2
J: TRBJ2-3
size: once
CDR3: CASSYSILAVGDTQYF
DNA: TGTGCCAGCAGTTACTCGATACTAGCGGTGGGAGATACGCAGTATTTT